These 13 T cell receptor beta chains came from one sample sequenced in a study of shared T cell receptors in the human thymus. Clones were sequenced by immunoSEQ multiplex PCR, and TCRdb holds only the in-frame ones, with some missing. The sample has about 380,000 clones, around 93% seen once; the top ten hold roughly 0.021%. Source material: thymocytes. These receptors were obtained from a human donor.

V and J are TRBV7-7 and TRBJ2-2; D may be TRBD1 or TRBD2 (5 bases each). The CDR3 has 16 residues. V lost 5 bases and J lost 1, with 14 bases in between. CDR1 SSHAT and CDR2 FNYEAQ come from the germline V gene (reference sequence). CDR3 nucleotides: TGTGCCAGCAGCAGAGACCGGGACGTGAACACCGGGGAGCTGTTTTTT. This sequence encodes CASSRDRDVNTGELFF.

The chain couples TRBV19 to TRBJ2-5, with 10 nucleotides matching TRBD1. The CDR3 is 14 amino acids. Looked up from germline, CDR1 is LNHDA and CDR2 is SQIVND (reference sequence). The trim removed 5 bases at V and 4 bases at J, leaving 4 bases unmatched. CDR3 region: CASSPRQGAETQYF. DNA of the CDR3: TGTGCCAGTAGTCCGAGACAGGGGGCAGAGACCCAGTACTTC.

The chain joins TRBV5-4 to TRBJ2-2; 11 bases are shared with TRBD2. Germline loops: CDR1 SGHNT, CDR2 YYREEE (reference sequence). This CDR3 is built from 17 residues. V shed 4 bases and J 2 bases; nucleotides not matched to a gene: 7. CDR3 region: CASSPGLAGPNTGELFF. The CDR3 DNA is TGTGCCAGCAGCCCAGGACTAGCGGGTCCTAACACCGGGGAGCTGTTTTTT.

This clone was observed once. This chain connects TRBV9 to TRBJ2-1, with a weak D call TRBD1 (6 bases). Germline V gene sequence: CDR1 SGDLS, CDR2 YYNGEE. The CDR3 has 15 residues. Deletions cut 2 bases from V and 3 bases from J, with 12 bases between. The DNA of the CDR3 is TGTGCCAGCAGCGTCCGGGACACTTTCTACAATGAGCAGTTCTTC. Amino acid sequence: CASSVRDTFYNEQFF.

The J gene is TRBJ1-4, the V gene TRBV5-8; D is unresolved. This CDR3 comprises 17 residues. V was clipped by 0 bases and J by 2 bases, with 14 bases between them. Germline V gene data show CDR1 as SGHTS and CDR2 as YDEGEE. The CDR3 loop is CASSLESRVWTNEKLFF. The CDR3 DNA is TGTGCCAGCAGCTTGGAATCGCGGGTATGGACTAATGAAAAACTGTTTTTT.

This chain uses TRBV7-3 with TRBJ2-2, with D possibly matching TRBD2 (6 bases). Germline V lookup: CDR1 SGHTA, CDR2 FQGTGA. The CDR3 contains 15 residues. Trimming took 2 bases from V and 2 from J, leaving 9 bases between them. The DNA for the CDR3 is TGTGCCAGCAGCTTACGCGGGATAAACACCGGGGAGCTGTTTTTT. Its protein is CASSLRGINTGELFF.

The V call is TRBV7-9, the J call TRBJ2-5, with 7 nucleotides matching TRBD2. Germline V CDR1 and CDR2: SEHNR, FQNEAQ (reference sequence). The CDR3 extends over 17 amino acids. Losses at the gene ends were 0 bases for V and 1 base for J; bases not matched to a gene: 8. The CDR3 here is CASSLAYGGGGQETQYF. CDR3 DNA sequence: TGTGCCAGCAGCTTAGCGTATGGTGGGGGGGGCCAAGAGACCCAGTACTTC.

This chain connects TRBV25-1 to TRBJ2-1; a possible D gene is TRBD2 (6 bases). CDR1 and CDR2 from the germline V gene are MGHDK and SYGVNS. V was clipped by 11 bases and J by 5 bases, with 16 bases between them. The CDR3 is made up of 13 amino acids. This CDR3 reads CAAGSHGHNEQFF. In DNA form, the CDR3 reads TGTGCCGCGGGGTCCCACGGACACAATGAGCAGTTCTTC.

The CDR3 reads CASSADLSYEQYF. The DNA for the CDR3 is TGTGCCAGCAGCGCGGACTTGTCCTACGAGCAGTACTTC. The V and J genes are TRBV7-9 and TRBJ2-7, with TRBD2 as a possible D gene (5 bases). Trimming removed 5 bases from V and 1 base from J, with 9 bases in between. The CDR3 runs 13 residues. CDR1 is SEHNR and CDR2 is FQNEAQ in the germline V gene (reference sequence).

CDR3 residues: CASSLGERTGNEKLFF. The CDR3 coding sequence is TGTGCCAGCAGCTTGGGTGAGCGAACCGGGAATGAAAAACTGTTTTTT. J is TRBJ1-4 and V is TRBV5-6; D not resolved. This CDR3 is built from 16 residues. Trimming removed 0 bases at V and 5 bases at J, with 14 bases between. Germline CDR1 SGHDT, CDR2 YYEEEE. Full variable domain (rest looked up from reference TRBV5-6 and TRBJ1-4): DAGVTQSPTHLIKTRGQQVTLRCSPKSGHDTVSWYQQALGQGPQFIFQYYEEEERQRGNFPDRFSGHQFPNYSSELNVNALLLGDSALYLCASSLGERTGNEKLFFGSGTQLSVL.

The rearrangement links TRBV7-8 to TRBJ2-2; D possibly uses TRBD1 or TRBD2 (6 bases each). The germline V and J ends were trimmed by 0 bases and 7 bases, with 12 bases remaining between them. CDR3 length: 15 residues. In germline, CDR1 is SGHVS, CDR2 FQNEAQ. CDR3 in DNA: TGTGCCAGCAGCTTAGCATTTAGGGGGGACGGGGAGCTGTTTTTT. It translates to CASSLAFRGDGELFF.

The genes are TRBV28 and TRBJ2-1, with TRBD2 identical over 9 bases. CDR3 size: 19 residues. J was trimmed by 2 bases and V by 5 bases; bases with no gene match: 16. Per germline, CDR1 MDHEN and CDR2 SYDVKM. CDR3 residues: CASSLSTSGQEKPYNEQFF. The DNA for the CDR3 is TGTGCCAGCAGTCTTTCGACTAGCGGACAAGAGAAGCCCTACAATGAGCAGTTCTTC.

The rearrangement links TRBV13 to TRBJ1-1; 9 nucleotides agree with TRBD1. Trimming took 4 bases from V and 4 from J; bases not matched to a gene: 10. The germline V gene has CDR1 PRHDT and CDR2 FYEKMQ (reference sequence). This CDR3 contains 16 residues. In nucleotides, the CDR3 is TGTGCCAGCAGCTCGGCCCCGACAGGGGGTCGCACTGAAGCTTTCTTT. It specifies CASSSAPTGGRTEAFF.